This TCR beta chain was identified during a study of blood T cell repertoires in COVID-19. Study in general: Spain, Italy and the United States supplied samples that represented acute and convalescent COVID-19. From T cells, B-cell-depleted T cells, or PBMCs came the material, which was cDNA or gDNA.

In the original workflow: How many nucleated cells were present was estimated from reference gene primer amplification. The data were produced by immunoSEQ multiplex PCR, yet TCRdb's version contains in-frame clones alone and is incomplete. The DNA was the basis for D and trimming; V, J and clone size are from that table. The sample includes about 670,000 clones, 85% to 90% of them seen just once. CDR3 size: 16 residues. Germline trimming cut 0 bases from V and 2 bases from J; bases unmatched to any gene: 6. CDR1 is MNHNS, CDR2 SASEGT, per germline. This clonotype was obtained from a woman aged 18-30 years with acute or convalescent COVID-19. The chain carries TRBV6-1 and TRBJ1-2, with TRBD1 matching over 7 bases. The sequenced sample was peripheral blood. CDR3 sequence: CASSEAPIQGNYGYTF. For the CDR3, the DNA is TGTGCCAGCAGTGAAGCCCCGATACAGGGGAACTATGGCTACACCTTC.